This T cell receptor beta chain was retrieved from a study of blood T cell repertoires in COVID-19. The wider study: Nucleic acid was either cDNA or gDNA, and it came from T cells, B-cell-depleted T cells, or PBMCs.

Per the authors' pipeline: Amplified reference gene primers provided the basis for estimating nucleated cell counts. Clones were read by immunoSEQ multiplex PCR, and TCRdb kept only the in-frame ones, dropping some. The DNA was the basis for D and trimming; V, J and clone size are from that table. The sample has 100,000 to 150,000 clones; approximately 85% are singletons. With V trimmed by 0 bases and J by 3 bases, 5 bases remained unmatched. The CDR3 runs to 16 residues. Per germline, CDR1 SGDLS and CDR2 YYNGEE. This receptor was identified in a woman of 80 years or more with acute or convalescent COVID-19. Input material: peripheral blood. The V gene is TRBV9, the J gene TRBJ1-3; the match to TRBD1 covers 8 bases. The CDR3 sequence is CASSVAGGAYGNTIYF. CDR3 sequence (DNA): TGTGCCAGCAGCGTAGCAGGGGGCGCTTATGGAAACACCATATATTTT.